Reported below is one T cell receptor (beta chain). Time point meaning: pretreatment peripheral blood. Germline CDR1 reads LNHDA; CDR2 reads SQIVND (reference sequence). Trimming removed 5 bases from V and 5 bases from J, with 16 bases in between. The CDR3 is 15 residues long. These data originate in a study of PD-L1 blockade in urothelial cancer. Clones were read by immunoSEQ multiplex PCR, and TCRdb kept only the in-frame ones, dropping some. The sample contains roughly 100,000 clones, about 89% of which appear only once. The sequenced sample was PBMCs, obtained around atezolizumab (anti-PD-L1) treatment. This chain links TRBV19 with TRBJ1-5; perhaps TRBD1 as D (5 bases). This TCR derives from a woman aged 80 or over with urothelial cancer. The CDR3 region has the DNA TGTGCCAGTAGTGCAGATCCCAGGGTGGATCAGCCCCAGCATTTT. Residues: CASSADPRVDQPQHF.